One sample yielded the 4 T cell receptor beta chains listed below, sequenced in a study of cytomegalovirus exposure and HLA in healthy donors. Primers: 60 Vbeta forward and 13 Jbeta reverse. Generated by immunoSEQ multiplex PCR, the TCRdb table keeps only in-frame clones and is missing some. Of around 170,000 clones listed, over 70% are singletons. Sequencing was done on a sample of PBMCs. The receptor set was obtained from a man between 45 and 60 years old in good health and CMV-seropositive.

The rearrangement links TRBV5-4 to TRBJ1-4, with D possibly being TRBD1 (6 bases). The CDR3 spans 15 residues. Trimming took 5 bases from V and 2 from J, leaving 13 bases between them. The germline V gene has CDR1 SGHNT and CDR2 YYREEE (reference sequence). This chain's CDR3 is CASSTERGTNEKLFF. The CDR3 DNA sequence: TGTGCCAGCAGTACCGAGAGGGGGACTAATGAAAAACTGTTTTTT.

CDR3: CASSLAGQAFEGQYF. CDR3 in DNA: TGTGCCAGCAGCTTAGCGGGACAGGCCTTTGAAGGGCAGTACTTC. This rearrangement joins TRBV7-8 to TRBJ2-7; 8 nucleotides line up with TRBD1. This CDR3 comprises 15 residues. The germline V gene has CDR1 SGHVS and CDR2 FQNEAQ. V shed 0 bases, J shed 9 bases, and the junction held 10 bases outside the gene matches.

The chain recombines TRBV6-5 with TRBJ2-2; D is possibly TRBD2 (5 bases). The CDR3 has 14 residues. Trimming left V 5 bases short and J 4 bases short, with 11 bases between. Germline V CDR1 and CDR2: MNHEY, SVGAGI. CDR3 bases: TGTGCCAGCAGTAGAGGGTTCTCCACCGGGGAGCTGTTTTTT. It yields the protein CASSRGFSTGELFF.

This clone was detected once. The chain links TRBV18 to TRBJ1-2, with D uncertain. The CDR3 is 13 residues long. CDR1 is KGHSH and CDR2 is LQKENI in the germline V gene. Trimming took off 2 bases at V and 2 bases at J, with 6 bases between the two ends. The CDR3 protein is CASSPETNYGYTF. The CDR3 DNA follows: TGTGCCAGCTCACCAGAGACAAACTATGGCTACACCTTC. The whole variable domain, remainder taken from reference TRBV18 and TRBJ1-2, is NAGVMQNPRHLVRRRGQEARLRCSPMKGHSHVYWYRQLPEEGLKFMVYLQKENIIDESGMPKERFSAEFPKEGPSILRIQQVVRGDSAAYFCASSPETNYGYTFGSGTRLTVV.